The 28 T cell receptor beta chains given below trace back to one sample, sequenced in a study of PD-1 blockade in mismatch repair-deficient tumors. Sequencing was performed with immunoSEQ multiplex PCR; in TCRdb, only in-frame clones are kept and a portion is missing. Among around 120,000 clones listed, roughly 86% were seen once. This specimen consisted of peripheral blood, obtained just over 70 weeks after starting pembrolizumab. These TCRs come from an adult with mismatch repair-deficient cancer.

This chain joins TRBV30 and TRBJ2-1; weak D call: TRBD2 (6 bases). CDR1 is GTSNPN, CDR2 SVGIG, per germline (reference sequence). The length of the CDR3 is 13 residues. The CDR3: CASGKIKYNEQFF. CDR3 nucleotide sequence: TGTGCTAGCGGTAAAATCAAATACAATGAGCAGTTCTTC.

The DNA of the CDR3 is TGTGCCAGCAGCCGGGGGGGGCCACAAGAGACCCAGTACTTC. Translation: CASSRGGPQETQYF. V is TRBV28 and J is TRBJ2-5, with 8 bases aligning to TRBD2. The V gene end was trimmed by 6 bases and the J gene end by 2 bases; junction bases not matched to a gene: 5. This CDR3 is built from 14 residues. Germline V gene sequence: CDR1 MDHEN, CDR2 SYDVKM.

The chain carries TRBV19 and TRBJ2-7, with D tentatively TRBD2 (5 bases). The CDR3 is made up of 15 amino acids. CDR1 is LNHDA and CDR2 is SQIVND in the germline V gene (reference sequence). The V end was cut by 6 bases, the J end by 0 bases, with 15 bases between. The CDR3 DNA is TGTGCCAGTAGCCCGACTACGCATAACTCCTACGAGCAGTACTTC. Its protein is CASSPTTHNSYEQYF. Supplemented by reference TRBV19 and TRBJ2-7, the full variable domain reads DGGITQSPKYLFRKEGQNVTLSCEQNLNHDAMYWYRQDPGQGLRLIYYSQIVNDFQKGDIAEGYSVSREKKESFPLTVTSAQKNPTAFYLCASSPTTHNSYEQYFGPGTRLTVT.

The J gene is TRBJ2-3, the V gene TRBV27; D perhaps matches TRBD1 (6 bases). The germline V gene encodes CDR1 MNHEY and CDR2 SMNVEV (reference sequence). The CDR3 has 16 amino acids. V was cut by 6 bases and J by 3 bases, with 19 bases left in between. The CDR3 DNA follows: TGTGCCAGCAGAGAACGATCAGGGGCTGGAACAGATACGCAGTATTTT. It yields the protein CASRERSGAGTDTQYF.

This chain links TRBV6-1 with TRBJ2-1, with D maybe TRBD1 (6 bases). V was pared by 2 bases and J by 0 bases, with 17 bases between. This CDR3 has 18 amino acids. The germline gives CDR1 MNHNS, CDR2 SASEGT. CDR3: CASSERGLRASSYNEQFF. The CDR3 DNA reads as TGTGCCAGCAGTGAAAGGGGGTTAAGGGCGAGCTCCTACAATGAGCAGTTCTTC.

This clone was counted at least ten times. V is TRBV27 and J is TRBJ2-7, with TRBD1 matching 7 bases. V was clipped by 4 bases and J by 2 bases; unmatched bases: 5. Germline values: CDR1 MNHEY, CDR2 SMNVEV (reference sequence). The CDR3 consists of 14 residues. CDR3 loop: CASSSSTGTYEQYF. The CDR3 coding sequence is TGTGCCAGCAGTTCCTCGACAGGGACCTACGAGCAGTACTTC.

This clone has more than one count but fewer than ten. The CDR3 protein is CASSSTQGYEQYF. The DNA of the CDR3 is TGTGCCAGTAGTAGTACTCAGGGCTACGAGCAGTACTTC. The gene calls are TRBV19 and TRBJ2-7; possible D gene TRBD1, 5 bases. The CDR3 consists of 13 residues. Trimming cost V 4 bases and J 3 bases, with 10 bases left between them. Germline V CDR1 and CDR2: LNHDA, SQIVND (reference sequence).

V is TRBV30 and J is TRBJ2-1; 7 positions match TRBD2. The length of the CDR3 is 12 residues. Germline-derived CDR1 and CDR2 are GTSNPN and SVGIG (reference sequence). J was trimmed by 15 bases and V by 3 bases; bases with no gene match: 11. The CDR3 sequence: CAWSRVRGEGFF. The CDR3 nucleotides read TGTGCCTGGAGCCGGGTTAGAGGGGAGGGGTTCTTC.

In DNA form, the CDR3 reads TGTGCCAGTACGGACAGGGCCAGCTCTGGGGCCAACGTCCTGACTTTC. Encoded protein: CASTDRASSGANVLTF. J is TRBJ2-6 and V is TRBV19; 8 bases are a match to TRBD1. The ends lost 7 bases at V and 0 bases at J; junction bases unmatched: 5. Looked up from germline, CDR1 is LNHDA and CDR2 is SQIVND (reference sequence). The CDR3 loop spans 16 amino acids.

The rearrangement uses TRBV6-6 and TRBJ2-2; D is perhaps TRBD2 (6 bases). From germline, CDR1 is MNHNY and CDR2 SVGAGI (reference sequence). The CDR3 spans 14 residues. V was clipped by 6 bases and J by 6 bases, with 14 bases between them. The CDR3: CASRGPGDAGELFF. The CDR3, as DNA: TGTGCCAGCAGAGGGCCGGGGGATGCCGGGGAGCTGTTTTTT.

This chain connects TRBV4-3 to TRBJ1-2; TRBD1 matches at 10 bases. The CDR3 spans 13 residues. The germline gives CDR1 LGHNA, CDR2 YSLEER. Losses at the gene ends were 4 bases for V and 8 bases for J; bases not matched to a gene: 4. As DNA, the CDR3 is TGCGCCAGCAGCCCCGGGACAGGGGACGGCTACACCTTC. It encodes CASSPGTGDGYTF.

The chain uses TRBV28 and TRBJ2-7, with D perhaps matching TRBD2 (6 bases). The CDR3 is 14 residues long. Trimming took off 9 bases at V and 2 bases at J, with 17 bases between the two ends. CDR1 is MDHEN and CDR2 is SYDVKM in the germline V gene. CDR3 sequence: CASDSGIGTYEQYF. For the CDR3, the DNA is TGTGCCAGTGATAGCGGTATAGGGACCTACGAGCAGTACTTC.

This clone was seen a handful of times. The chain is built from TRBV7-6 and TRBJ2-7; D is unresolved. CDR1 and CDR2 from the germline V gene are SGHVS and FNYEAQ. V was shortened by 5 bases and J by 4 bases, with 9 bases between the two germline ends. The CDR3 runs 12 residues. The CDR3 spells CASSPERYEQYF. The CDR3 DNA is TGTGCCAGCAGCCCCGAGAGATACGAGCAGTACTTC.

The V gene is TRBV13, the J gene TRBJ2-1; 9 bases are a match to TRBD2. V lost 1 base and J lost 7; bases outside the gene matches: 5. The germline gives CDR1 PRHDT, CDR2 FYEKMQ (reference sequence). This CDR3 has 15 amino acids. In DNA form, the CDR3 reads TGTGCCAGCAGCTTAGCAGGGACTAGCTTGAATGAGCAGTTCTTC. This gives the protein CASSLAGTSLNEQFF. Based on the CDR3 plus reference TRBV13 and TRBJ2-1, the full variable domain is AAGVIQSPRHLIKEKRETATLKCYPIPRHDTVYWYQQGPGQDPQFLISFYEKMQSDKGSIPDRFSAQQFSDYHSELNMSSLELGDSALYFCASSLAGTSLNEQFFGPGTRLTVL.

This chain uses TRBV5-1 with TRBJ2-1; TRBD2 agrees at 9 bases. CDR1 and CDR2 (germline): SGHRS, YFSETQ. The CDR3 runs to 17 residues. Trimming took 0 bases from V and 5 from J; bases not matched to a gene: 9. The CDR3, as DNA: TGCGCCAGCAGCTTGGTGTTGCGGGAGGGCCGTCACAATGAGCAGTTCTTC. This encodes CASSLVLREGRHNEQFF.

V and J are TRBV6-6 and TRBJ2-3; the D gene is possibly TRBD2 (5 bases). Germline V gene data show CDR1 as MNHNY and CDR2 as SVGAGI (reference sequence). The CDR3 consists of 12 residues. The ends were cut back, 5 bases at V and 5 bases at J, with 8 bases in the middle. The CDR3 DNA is TGTGCCAGCAGTCAGAGCGGAGATACGCAGTATTTT. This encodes CASSQSGDTQYF.

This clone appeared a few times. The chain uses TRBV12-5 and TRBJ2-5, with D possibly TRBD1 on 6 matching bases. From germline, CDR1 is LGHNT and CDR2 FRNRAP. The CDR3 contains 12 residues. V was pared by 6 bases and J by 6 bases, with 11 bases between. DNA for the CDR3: TGTGCTAGTGGCCCCTGGGGGCAGACCCAGTACTTC. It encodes CASGPWGQTQYF.

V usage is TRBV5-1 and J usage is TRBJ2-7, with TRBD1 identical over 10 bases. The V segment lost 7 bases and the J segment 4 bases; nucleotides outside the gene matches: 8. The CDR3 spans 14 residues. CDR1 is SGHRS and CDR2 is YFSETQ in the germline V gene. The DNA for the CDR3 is TGCGCCAGCCACACCGGGACAGGGGTATACGAGCAGTACTTC. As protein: CASHTGTGVYEQYF.

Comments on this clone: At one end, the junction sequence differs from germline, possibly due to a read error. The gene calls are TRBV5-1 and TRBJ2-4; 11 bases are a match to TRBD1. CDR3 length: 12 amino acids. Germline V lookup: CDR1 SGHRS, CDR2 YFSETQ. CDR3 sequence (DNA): TGCGCCAGCAGCGACGGACAGGGGGCGGAGGATTTC. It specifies CASSDGQGAEDF.

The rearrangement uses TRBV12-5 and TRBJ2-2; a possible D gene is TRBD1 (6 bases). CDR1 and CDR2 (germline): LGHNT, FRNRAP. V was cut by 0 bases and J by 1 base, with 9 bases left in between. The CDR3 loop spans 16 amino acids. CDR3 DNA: TGTGCTAGTGGTTTGGTAGCGACAGGGAACACCGGGGAGCTGTTTTTT. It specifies CASGLVATGNTGELFF.

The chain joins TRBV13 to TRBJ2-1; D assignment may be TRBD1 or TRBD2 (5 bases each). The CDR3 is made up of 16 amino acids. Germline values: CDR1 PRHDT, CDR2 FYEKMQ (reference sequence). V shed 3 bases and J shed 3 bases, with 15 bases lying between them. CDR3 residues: CASSFVLGVHYNEQFF. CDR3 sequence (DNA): TGTGCCAGCAGCTTTGTCCTGGGGGTCCACTACAATGAGCAGTTCTTC.

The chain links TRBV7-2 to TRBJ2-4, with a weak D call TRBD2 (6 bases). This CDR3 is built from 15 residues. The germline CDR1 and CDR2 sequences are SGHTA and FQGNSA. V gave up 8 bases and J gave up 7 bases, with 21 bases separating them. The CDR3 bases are TGTGCCAGCGGCAGAGTGCGGGGTTTCGAGAACATTCAGTACTTC. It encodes CASGRVRGFENIQYF. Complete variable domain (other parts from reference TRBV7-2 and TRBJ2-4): GAGVSQSPSNKVTEKGKDVELRCDPISGHTALYWYRQSLGQGLEFLIYFQGNSAPDKSGLPSDRFSAERTGGSVSTLTIQRTQQEDSAVYLCASGRVRGFENIQYFGAGTRLSVL.

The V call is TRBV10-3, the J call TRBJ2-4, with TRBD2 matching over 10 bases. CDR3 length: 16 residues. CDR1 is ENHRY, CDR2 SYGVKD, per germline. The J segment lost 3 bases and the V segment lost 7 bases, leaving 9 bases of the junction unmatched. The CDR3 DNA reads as TGTGCCATCATCCCTAGCGGGAGACCTAGCAAAAACATTCAGTACTTC. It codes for CAIIPSGRPSKNIQYF.

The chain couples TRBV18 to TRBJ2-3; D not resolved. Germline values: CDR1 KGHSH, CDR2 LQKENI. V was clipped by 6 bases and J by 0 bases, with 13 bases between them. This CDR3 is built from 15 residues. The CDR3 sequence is CASSQLAASTDTQYF. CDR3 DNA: TGTGCCAGCTCCCAGCTGGCAGCTAGCACAGATACGCAGTATTTT.

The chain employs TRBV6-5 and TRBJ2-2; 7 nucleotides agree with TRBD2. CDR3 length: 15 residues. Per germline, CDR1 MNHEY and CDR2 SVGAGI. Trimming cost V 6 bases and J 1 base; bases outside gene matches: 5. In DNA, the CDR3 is TGTGCCAGCAGAAATAGCGGGCTGAACACCGGGGAGCTGTTTTTT. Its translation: CASRNSGLNTGELFF.

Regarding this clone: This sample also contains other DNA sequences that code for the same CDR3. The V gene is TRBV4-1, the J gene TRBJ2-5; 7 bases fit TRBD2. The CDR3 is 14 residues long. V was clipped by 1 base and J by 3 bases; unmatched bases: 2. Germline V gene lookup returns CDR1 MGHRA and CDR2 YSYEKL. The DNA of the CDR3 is TGCGCCAGCAGCCAAGTGGGAGGGGAAGAGACCCAGTACTTC. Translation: CASSQVGGEETQYF.

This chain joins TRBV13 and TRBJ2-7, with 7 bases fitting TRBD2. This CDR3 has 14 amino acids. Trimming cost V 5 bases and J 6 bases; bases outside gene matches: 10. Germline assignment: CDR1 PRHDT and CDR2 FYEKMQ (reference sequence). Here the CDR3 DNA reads TGTGCCAGCAGCCCCCGTGGACTAGGTGGCGAGCAGTACTTC. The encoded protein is CASSPRGLGGEQYF.

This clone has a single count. CDR3 in amino acids: CASSQNAGSLAKNIQYF. The CDR3 DNA follows: TGCGCCAGCAGCCAAAACGCGGGTTCTCTAGCCAAAAACATTCAGTACTTC. The chain couples TRBV4-1 to TRBJ2-4; a possible D gene is TRBD2 (5 bases). The CDR3 has 17 residues. The germline V gene encodes CDR1 MGHRA and CDR2 YSYEKL. V gave up 2 bases and J gave up 0 bases, with 14 bases separating them.